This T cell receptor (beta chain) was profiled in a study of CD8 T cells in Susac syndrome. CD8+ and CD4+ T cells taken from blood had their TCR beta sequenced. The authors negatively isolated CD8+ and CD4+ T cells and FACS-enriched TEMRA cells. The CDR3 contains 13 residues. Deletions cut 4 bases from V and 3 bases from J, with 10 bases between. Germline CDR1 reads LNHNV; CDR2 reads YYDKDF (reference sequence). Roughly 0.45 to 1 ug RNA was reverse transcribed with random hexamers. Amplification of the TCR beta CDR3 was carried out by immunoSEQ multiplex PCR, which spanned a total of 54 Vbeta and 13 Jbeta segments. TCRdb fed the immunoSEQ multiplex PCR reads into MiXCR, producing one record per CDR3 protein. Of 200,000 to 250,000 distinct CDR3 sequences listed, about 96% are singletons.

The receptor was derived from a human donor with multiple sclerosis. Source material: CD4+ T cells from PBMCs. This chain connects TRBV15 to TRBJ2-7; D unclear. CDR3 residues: CATSNDEFYEQYF. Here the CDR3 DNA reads TGTGCCACCAGCAACGACGAATTCTACGAGCAGTACTTC.